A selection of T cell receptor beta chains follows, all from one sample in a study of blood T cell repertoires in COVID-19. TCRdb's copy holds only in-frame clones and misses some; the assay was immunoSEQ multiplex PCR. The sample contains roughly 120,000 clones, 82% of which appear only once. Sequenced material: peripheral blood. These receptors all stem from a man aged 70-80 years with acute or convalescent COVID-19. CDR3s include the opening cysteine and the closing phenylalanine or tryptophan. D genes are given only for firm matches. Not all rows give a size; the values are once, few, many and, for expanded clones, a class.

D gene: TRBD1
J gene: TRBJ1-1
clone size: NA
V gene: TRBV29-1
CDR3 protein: CSVLPGQGMNTEAFF
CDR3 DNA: TGCAGCGTCCTACCGGGACAGGGAATGAACACTGAAGCTTTCTTT

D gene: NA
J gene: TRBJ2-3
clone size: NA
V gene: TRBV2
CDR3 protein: CASSITASRVWMSTDTQYF
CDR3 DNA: TGTGCCAGCAGTATAACAGCTTCCAGGGTGTGGATGAGCACAGATACGCAGTATTTT

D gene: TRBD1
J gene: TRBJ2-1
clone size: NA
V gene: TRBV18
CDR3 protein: CASSPRNPQGASYNEQFF
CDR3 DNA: TGTGCCAGCTCACCACGGAACCCCCAGGGGGCGAGCTACAATGAGCAGTTCTTC

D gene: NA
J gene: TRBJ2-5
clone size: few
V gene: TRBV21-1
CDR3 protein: CASSKATGKETQYF
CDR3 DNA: TGTGCCAGCAGCAAAGCCACAGGTAAAGAGACCCAGTACTTC

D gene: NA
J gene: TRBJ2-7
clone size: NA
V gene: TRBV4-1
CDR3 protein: CASSQGGGRYEQYF
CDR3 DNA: TGCGCCAGCAGCCAAGGGGGGGGGCGCTACGAGCAGTACTTC

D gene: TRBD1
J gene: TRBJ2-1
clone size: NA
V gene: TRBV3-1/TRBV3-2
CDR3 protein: CASSQARQGARNEQFF
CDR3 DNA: TGTGCCAGCAGCCAGGCACGACAGGGGGCGCGCAATGAGCAGTTCTTC

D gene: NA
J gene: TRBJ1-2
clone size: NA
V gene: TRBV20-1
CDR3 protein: CSAPWASGYTF
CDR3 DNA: TGCAGTGCTCCGTGGGCGAGTGGCTACACCTTC

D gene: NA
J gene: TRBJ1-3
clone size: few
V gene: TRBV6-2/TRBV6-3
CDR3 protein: CASSSVRQRGNTIYF
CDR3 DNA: TGTGCCAGCAGTTCTGTGCGACAGCGAGGAAACACCATATATTTT

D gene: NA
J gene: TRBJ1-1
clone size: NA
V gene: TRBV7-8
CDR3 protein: CASSLAGQGLNTEAFF
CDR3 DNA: TGTGCCAGCAGCTTAGCGGGGCAGGGCTTGAACACTGAAGCTTTCTTT

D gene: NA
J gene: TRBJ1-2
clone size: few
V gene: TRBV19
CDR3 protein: CASTDPGTSLYGYTF
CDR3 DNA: TGTGCCAGTACCGACCCGGGAACGTCTCTCTATGGCTACACCTTC

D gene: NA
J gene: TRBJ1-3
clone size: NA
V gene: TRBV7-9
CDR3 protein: CASSFDNGNAQF
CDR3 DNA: TGTGCCAGCAGCTTCGACAACGGCAACGCACAATTT

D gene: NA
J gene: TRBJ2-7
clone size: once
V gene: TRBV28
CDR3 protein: CASSSAKGSYEQYF
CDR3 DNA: TGTGCCAGCAGTTCCGCCAAGGGGTCCTACGAGCAGTACTTC

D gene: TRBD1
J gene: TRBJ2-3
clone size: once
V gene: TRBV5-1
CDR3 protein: CASRLMTGLGDTQYF
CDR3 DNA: TGCGCCAGCAGACTAATGACAGGGCTCGGGGATACGCAGTATTTT

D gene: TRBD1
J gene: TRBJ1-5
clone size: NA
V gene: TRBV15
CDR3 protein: CATSRDDREGQPQHF
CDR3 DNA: TGTGCCACCAGCAGGGATGACAGGGAAGGTCAGCCCCAGCATTTT

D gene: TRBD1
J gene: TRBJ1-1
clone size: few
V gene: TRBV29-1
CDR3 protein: CSAGQGGTEAFF
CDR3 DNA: TGCAGCGCGGGACAGGGGGGCACTGAAGCTTTCTTT

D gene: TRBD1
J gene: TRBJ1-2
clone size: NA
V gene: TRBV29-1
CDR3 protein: CSGQGQDGYTF
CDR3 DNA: TGCAGCGGCCAAGGACAGGATGGCTACACCTTC

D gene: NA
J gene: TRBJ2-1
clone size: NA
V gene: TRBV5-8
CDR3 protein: CASSLGASSYNEQFF
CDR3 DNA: TGTGCCAGCAGCTTGGGAGCGAGCTCCTACAATGAGCAGTTCTTC

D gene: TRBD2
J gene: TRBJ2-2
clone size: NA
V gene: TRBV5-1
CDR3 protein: CASSGVTSGIGELFF
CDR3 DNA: TGCGCCAGCAGCGGGGTGACTAGCGGCATCGGGGAGCTGTTTTTT

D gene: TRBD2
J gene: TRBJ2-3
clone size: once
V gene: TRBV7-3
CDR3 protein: CASSLTKGSGEYF
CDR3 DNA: TGTGCCAGCAGCTTAACCAAGGGGAGCGGGGAATATTTT

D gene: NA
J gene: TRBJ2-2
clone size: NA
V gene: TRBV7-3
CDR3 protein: CASSLGRPGTGELFF
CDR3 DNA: TGTGCCAGCAGCTTGGGGAGGCCGGGCACCGGGGAGCTGTTTTTT

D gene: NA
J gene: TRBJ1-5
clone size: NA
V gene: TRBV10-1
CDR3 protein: CASSESQNQPQHF
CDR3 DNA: TGCGCCAGCAGTGAGAGTCAGAATCAGCCCCAGCATTTT

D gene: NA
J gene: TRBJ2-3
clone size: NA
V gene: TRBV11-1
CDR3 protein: CASSFGQALTDTQYF
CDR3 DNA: TGTGCCAGCAGCTTTGGGCAGGCTCTCACAGATACGCAGTATTTT

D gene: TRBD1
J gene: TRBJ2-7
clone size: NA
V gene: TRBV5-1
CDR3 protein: CASSLQTDRAGEQYF
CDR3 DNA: TGCGCCAGCAGCTTGCAGACGGACAGGGCAGGCGAGCAGTACTTC

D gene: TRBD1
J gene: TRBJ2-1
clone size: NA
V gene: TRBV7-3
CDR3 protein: CASSLGQGNEQFF
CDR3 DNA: TGTGCCAGCAGCTTGGGACAGGGCAATGAGCAGTTCTTC

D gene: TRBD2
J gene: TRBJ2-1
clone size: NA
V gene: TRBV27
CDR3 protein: CASSFRRGLAGGPDEQFF
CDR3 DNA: TGTGCCAGCAGTTTCCGACGGGGACTAGCGGGGGGGCCGGATGAGCAGTTCTTC

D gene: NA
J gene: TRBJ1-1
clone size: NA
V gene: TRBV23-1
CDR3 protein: CASSQSRLDSGEAFF
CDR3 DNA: TGCGCCAGCAGTCAATCCCGACTGGACAGTGGGGAAGCTTTCTTT

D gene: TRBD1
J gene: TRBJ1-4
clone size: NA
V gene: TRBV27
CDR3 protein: CASSRATLQGGRTPNEKLFF
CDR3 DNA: TGTGCCAGCAGCCGCGCGACGTTACAGGGGGGGCGCACCCCCAATGAAAAACTGTTTTTT

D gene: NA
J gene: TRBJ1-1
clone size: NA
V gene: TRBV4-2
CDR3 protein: CASSPGEGQAFF
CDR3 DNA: TGTGCCAGCAGCCCAGGGGAGGGACAAGCTTTCTTT

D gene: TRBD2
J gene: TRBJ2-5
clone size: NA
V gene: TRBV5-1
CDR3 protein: CASAVRLAGGPGETQYF
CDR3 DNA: TGCGCCAGCGCAGTCCGGCTAGCGGGGGGGCCGGGGGAGACCCAGTACTTC

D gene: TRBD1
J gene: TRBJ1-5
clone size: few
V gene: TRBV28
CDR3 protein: CASSCTGTGCQPQHF
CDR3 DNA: TGTGCCAGCAGTTGTACCGGGACAGGGTGTCAGCCCCAGCATTTT

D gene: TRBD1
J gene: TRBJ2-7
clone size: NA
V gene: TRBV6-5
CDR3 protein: CASSAPTGTYEQYF
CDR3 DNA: TGTGCCAGCAGCGCGCCGACAGGGACCTACGAGCAGTACTTC

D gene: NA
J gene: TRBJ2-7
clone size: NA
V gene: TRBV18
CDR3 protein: CASSVTSSYEQYF
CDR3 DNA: TGTGCCAGCTCCGTAACTAGCTCCTACGAGCAGTACTTC

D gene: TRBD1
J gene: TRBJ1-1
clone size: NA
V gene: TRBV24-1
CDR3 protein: CATSDSRAGGSTEAFF
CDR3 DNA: TGTGCCACCAGTGACTCACGGGCAGGGGGCTCCACTGAAGCTTTCTTT

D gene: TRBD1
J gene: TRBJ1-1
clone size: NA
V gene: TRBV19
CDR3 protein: CASTGQAARTEAFF
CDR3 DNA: TGTGCCAGTACGGGACAGGCCGCCAGAACTGAAGCTTTCTTT